The 12 T cell receptor beta chains given below trace back to one sample, sequenced in a study of blood T cell repertoires in COVID-19. Repertoires were generated with immunoSEQ multiplex PCR, while TCRdb's copy carries only in-frame clones and drops some. The repertoire consists of about 170,000 clones, with around four fifths occurring once and the leading ten covering about 8.8%. The material sequenced was peripheral blood. All receptors come from a woman older than 75 with COVID-19, enrolled during active disease.

The V gene is TRBV4-1, the J gene TRBJ1-1; no clear D. The CDR3 loop spans 17 amino acids. Trimming removed 5 bases at V and 1 base at J, with 20 bases between. Looked up from germline, CDR1 is MGHRA and CDR2 is YSYEKL. CDR3 amino acids: CASSGQPGFPKNTEAFF. CDR3 DNA sequence: TGCGCCAGCAGCGGGCAGCCGGGGTTCCCCAAGAACACTGAAGCTTTCTTT.

This clone was counted a single time. The chain has TRBV18 and TRBJ1-3; D call uncertain. Germline V CDR1 and CDR2: KGHSH, LQKENI. Trimming shortened V by 3 bases and J by 0 bases, and 12 bases separated the two germline ends. CDR3 length: 16 amino acids. CDR3 nucleotides: TGTGCCAGCTCACCGGAGACGGGTCGCTCTGGAAACACCATATATTTT. It encodes CASSPETGRSGNTIYF.

This clone was counted a single time. The rearrangement links TRBV6-5 to TRBJ2-3, with 7 bases aligning to TRBD1. The CDR3 has 14 residues. Germline loops: CDR1 MNHEY, CDR2 SVGAGI. The ends lost 6 bases at V and 3 bases at J; junction bases unmatched: 6. Written as DNA, the CDR3 is TGTGCCAGCAGCCAACAGGGGATTACAGATACGCAGTATTTT. This codes for CASSQQGITDTQYF.

The chain uses TRBV5-1 and TRBJ1-3, with D uncertain. Germline V gene data show CDR1 as SGHRS and CDR2 as YFSETQ. Trimming took off 4 bases at V and 4 bases at J, with 12 bases between the two ends. The length of the CDR3 is 14 residues. DNA of the CDR3: TGCGCCAGCAGCCCGAACCTCGGGGGAAACACCATATATTTT. Translated, it gives CASSPNLGGNTIYF.

This clone was observed a handful of times. The V and J genes are TRBV5-1 and TRBJ2-2, with D perhaps TRBD1 (6 bases). The CDR3 length is 16 residues. Trimming cost V 0 bases and J 0 bases, with 9 bases left between them. The germline V gene has CDR1 SGHRS and CDR2 YFSETQ. The DNA for the CDR3 is TGCGCCAGCAGCTTGGCGAGGGGGTCGAACACCGGGGAGCTGTTTTTT. This codes for CASSLARGSNTGELFF.

The CDR3 DNA reads as TGTGCCAGCAGCTTATCTACAAGGACAGAAGCTTTCTTT. It is translated as CASSLSTRTEAFF. The rearrangement uses TRBV7-2 and TRBJ1-1, with D tentatively TRBD1 (5 bases). The CDR3 is 13 amino acids. Trimming removed 2 bases at V and 8 bases at J, with 12 bases between. Germline CDR1 SGHTA, CDR2 FQGNSA.

J is TRBJ2-7 and V is TRBV6-6, with a weak D call TRBD2 (5 bases). The germline V gene encodes CDR1 MNHNY and CDR2 SVGAGI (reference sequence). The CDR3 is made up of 14 amino acids. V lost 6 bases and J lost 6, with 18 bases in between. The CDR3 DNA reads as TGTGCCAGCAGGCCGACACCGGAAGAGGGCGAGCAGTACTTC. This encodes CASRPTPEEGEQYF.

The chain carries TRBV5-4 and TRBJ2-7; D ambiguous. Per germline, CDR1 SGHNT and CDR2 YYREEE (reference sequence). The CDR3 runs to 14 residues. The ends were cut back, 2 bases at V and 2 bases at J, with 11 bases in the middle. The CDR3 bases are TGTGCCAGCAGCTTAGCAGCGTCCGCCTACGAGCAGTACTTC. Translation gives CASSLAASAYEQYF.

This chain links TRBV7-2 with TRBJ2-7; TRBD2 aligns across 13 bases. The CDR3 covers 15 residues. CDR1 is SGHTA, CDR2 FQGNSA, per germline. J was trimmed by 4 bases and V by 1 base; bases with no gene match: 1. The CDR3 here is CASSLGTSGSYEQYF. CDR3 DNA: TGTGCCAGCAGCTTAGGGACTAGCGGGAGTTACGAGCAGTACTTC.

This chain connects TRBV10-1 to TRBJ1-5; D is ambiguous. CDR3 length: 15 residues. Trimming took 7 bases from V and 13 from J, leaving 26 bases between them. The germline gives CDR1 WNHNN, CDR2 SYGVQD (reference sequence). Here the CDR3 DNA reads TGCGCCAGCACTGTCTCGGTTGGAGGGTTGAAGTGGCAGCATTTT. It encodes CASTVSVGGLKWQHF.

The rearrangement joins TRBV7-3 to TRBJ2-2; the D is unclear. With 8 bases removed from V and 5 bases from J, the gap between germline ends came to 21 bases. CDR1 and CDR2 (germline): SGHTA, FQGTGA. This CDR3 spans 16 amino acids. The CDR3 loop reads CASFPGPITKTGELFF. The CDR3 DNA follows: TGTGCCAGCTTCCCAGGTCCAATTACAAAGACCGGGGAGCTGTTTTTT. The full variable domain, with the rest looked up from reference TRBV7-3 and TRBJ2-2, is GAGVSQTPSNKVTEKGKYVELRCDPISGHTALYWYRQSLGQGPEFLIYFQGTGAADDSGLPNDRFFAVRPEGSVSTLKIQRTERGDSAVYLCASFPGPITKTGELFFGEGSRLTVL.

This clone was recorded once. The chain employs TRBV5-1 and TRBJ1-1, with TRBD1 matching over 10 bases. Looked up from germline, CDR1 is SGHRS and CDR2 is YFSETQ. The CDR3 length is 18 residues. V lost 0 bases, J lost 4 bases, and 12 bases stayed unmatched. CDR3 loop: CASSLDPPTGGAPTEAFF. CDR3 bases: TGCGCCAGCAGCTTGGACCCCCCGACAGGGGGCGCGCCCACTGAAGCTTTCTTT.